Below, one T cell receptor (beta chain) is given with its context. Its antigen is unidentified. Germline trimming cut 3 bases from V and 5 bases from J; bases unmatched to any gene: 6. The CDR3 sequence is 16 residues long. In germline, CDR1 is KGHDR, CDR2 SFDVKD. Time point noted: blood from clinic visit 5 months post-surgery; TSC patient then seizure free. The sequenced cases were selected for having the highest brain T cell transcript signatures. Pre-surgery treatment included at least one anti-epileptic drug. This entry is derived from a study of brain T cells in children with intractable seizures. Whole-study results and caveats: Absence of clones before surgery may stem from lower sequencing depth.

Profiling relied on immunoSEQ multiplex PCR, and the TCRdb table lists in-frame clones only, not all of them. The sample includes about 340,000 clones, over 90% of them seen just once. The V and J genes are TRBV24-1 and TRBJ2-5, with 12 bases matching TRBD1. The sample here was peripheral blood, taken roughly 5 months after surgery. This clonotype originated in a boy in the first two years of life with tuberous sclerosis and intractable seizures. CDR3 DNA sequence: TGTGCCACCAGTGATGACGGGACAGGGGGCTTGGAGACCCAGTACTTC. This sequence encodes CATSDDGTGGLETQYF.